The clone carrying this TCR beta chain was observed a handful of times. This entry comes from a study of blood T cell repertoires in COVID-19. Whole-study context: Acute-phase and convalescent COVID-19 samples originated in the United States, Italy and Spain.

The table came from immunoSEQ multiplex PCR; TCRdb's copy has only in-frame clones and leaves some out. The sample has over 150,000 clones; roughly 89% are singletons. With 1 base removed from V and 3 bases from J, the gap between germline ends came to 11 bases. The CDR3 spans 15 residues. CDR1 and CDR2 from the germline V gene are KGHDR and SFDVKD. Specimen: peripheral blood. This chain uses TRBV24-1 with TRBJ1-1, with TRBD1 as a possible D gene (5 bases). The sequence derives from a woman aged 60-75 years who had recovered from COVID-19. CDR3 nucleotide sequence: TGTGCCACCAGTGATTTTCGGGCAGGGCACACTGAAGCTTTCTTT. Amino acid sequence: CATSDFRAGHTEAFF.